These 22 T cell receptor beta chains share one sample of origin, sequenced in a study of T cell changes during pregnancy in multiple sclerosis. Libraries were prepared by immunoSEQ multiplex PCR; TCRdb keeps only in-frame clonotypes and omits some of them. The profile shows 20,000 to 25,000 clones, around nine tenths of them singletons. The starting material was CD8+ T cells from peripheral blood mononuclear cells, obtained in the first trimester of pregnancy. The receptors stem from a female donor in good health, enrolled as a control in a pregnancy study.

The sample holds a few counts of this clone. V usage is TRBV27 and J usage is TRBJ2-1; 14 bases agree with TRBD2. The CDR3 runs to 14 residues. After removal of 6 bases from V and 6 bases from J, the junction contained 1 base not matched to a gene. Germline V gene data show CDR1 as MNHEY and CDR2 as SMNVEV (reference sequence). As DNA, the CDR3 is TGTGCCAGCAGGACTAGCGGGGGGGGCAATGAGCAGTTCTTC. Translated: CASRTSGGGNEQFF.

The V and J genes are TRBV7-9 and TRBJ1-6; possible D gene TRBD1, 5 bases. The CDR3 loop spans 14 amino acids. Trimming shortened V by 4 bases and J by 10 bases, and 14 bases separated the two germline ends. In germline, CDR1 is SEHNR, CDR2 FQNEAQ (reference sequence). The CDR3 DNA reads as TGTGCCAGCAGCTCGGGGGAGGTGCGGTCACCCCTCCACTTT. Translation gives CASSSGEVRSPLHF.

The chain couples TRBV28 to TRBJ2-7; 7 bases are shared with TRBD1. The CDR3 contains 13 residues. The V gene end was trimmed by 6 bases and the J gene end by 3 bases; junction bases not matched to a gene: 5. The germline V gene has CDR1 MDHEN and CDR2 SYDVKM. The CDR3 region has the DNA TGTGCCAGCAGCCTAGGACAGGACTACGAGCAGTACTTC. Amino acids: CASSLGQDYEQYF.

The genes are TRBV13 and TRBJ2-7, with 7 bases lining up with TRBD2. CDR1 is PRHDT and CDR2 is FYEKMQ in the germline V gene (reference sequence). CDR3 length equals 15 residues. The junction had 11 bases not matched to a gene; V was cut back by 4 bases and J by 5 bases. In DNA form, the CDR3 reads TGTGCCAGCAGCTCCTCCGGGACTAATCCCGACGAGCAGTACTTC. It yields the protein CASSSSGTNPDEQYF.

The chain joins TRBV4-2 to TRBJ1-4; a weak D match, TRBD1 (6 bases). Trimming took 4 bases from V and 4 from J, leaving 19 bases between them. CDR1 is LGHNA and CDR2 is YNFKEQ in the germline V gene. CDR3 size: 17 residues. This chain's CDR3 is CASSPRGQGSLNEKLFF. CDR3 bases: TGTGCCAGCAGCCCGAGGGGCCAGGGGTCCCTTAATGAAAAACTGTTTTTT.

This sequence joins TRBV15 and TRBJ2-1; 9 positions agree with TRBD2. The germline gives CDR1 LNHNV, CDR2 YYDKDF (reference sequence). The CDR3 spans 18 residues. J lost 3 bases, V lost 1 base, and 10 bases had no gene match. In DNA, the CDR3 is TGTGCCACCAGCAGAGGGGTGGCGGCGGGAGGGGTCTACAATGAGCAGTTCTTC. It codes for CATSRGVAAGGVYNEQFF. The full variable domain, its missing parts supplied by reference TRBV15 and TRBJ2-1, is DAMVIQNPRYQVTQFGKPVTLSCSQTLNHNVMYWYQQKSSQAPKLLFHYYDKDFNNEADTPDNFQSRRPNTSFCFLDIRSPGLGDTAMYLCATSRGVAAGGVYNEQFFGPGTRLTVL.

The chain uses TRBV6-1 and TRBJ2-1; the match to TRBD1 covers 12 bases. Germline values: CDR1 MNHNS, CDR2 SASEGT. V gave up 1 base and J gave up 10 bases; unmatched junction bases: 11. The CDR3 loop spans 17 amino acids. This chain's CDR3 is CASSEEDRDRGQSEQFF. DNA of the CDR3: TGTGCCAGCAGTGAAGAAGACAGGGACAGGGGGCAAAGCGAGCAGTTCTTC.

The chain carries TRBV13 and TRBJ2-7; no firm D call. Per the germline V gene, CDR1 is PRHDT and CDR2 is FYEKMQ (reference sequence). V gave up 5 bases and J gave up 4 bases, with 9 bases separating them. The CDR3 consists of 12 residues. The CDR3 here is CASSPRGYEQYF. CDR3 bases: TGTGCCAGCAGCCCCAGAGGATACGAGCAGTACTTC.

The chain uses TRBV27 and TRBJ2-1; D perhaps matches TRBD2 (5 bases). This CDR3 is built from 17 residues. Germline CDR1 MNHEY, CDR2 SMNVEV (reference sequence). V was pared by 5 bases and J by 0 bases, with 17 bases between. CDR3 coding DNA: TGTGCCAGCAGTACTGTCTCGACTACCATCTCCTACAATGAGCAGTTCTTC. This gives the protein CASSTVSTTISYNEQFF.

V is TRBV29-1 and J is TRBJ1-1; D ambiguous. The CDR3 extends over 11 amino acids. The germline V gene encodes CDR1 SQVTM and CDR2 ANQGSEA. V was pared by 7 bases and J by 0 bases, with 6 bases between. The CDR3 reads CSAPMNTEAFF. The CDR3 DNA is TGCAGCGCCCCCATGAACACTGAAGCTTTCTTT.

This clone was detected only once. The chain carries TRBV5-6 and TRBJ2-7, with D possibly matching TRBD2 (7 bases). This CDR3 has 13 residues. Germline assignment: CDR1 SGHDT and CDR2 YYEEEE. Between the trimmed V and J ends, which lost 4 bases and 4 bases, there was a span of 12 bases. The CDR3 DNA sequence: TGTGCCAGCAGCGGGGCGGGGGCGTACGAGCAGTACTTC. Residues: CASSGAGAYEQYF.

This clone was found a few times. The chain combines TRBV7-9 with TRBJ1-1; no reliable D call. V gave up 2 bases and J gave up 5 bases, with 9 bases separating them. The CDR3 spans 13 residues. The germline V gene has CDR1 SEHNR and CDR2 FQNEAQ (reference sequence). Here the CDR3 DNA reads TGTGCCAGCAGCTTATACGAGAGGACTGAAGCTTTCTTT. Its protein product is CASSLYERTEAFF. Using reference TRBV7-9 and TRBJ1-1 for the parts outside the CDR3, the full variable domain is DTGVSQNPRHKITKRGQNVTFRCDPISEHNRLYWYRQTLGQGPEFLTYFQNEAQLEKSRLLSDRFSAERPKGSFSTLEIQRTEQGDSAMYLCASSLYERTEAFFGQGTRLTVV.

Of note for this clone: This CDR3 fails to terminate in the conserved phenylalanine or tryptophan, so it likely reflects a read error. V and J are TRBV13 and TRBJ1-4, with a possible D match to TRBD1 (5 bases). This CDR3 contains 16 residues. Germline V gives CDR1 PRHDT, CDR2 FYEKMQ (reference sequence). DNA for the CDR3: TGTGCCAGCCGCTTATCCGGCTGGGGCGGGAGAGAAAAACTGTTTCTT. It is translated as CASRLSGWGGREKLFL.

The CDR3 protein is CASSAGTGEQYF. The CDR3 DNA follows: TGTGCCAGCAGCGCTGGAACGGGGGAGCAGTACTTC. The genes are TRBV9 and TRBJ2-7; D is perhaps TRBD2 (5 bases). Trimming pared 3 bases from V and 7 bases from J, leaving 11 bases between. The CDR3 has 12 residues. In germline, CDR1 is SGDLS, CDR2 YYNGEE.

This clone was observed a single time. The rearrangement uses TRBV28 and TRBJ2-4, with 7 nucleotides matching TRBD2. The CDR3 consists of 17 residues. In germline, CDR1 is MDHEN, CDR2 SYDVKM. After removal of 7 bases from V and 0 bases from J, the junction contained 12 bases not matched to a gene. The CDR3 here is CASTPLSGVLAKNIQYF. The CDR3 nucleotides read TGTGCCAGCACCCCCCTCAGCGGGGTCCTAGCCAAAAACATTCAGTACTTC.

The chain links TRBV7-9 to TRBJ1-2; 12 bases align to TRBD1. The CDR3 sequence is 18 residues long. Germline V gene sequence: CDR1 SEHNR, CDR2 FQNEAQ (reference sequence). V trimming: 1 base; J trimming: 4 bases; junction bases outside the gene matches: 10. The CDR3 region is CASSLEARDRGRIYGYTF. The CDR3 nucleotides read TGTGCCAGCAGCTTAGAAGCCCGGGACAGGGGGCGCATCTATGGCTACACCTTC.

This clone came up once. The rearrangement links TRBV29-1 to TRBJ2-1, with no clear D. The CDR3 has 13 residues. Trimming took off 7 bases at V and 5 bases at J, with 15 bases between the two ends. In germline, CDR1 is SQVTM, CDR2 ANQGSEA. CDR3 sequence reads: CSAARPGNNEQFF. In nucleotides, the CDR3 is TGCAGCGCCGCCCGGCCGGGTAACAATGAGCAGTTCTTC.

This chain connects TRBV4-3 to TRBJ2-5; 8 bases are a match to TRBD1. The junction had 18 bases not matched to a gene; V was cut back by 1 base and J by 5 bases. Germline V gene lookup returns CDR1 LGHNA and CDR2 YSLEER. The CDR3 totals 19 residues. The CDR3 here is CASSQVLGRQGSWWETQYF. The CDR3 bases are TGCGCCAGCAGCCAAGTCTTGGGTCGACAGGGGAGTTGGTGGGAGACCCAGTACTTC.

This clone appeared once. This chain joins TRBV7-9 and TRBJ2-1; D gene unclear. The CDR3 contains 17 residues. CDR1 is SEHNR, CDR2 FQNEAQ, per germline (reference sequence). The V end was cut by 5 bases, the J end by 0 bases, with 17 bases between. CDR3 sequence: CASSPWLTSSSYNEQFF. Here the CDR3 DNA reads TGTGCCAGCAGCCCCTGGTTAACTTCGAGCTCCTACAATGAGCAGTTCTTC.

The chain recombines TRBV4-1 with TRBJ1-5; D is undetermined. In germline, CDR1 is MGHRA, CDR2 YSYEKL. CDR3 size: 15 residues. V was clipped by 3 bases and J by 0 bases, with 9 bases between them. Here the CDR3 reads CASSQRDTSNQPQHF. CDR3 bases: TGCGCCAGCAGCCAGAGAGATACTAGCAATCAGCCCCAGCATTTT.

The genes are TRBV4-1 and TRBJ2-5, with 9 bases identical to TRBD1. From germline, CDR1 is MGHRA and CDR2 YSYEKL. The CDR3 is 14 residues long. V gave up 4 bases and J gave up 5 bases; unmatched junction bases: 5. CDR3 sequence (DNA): TGCGCCAGCAGCCGGGGACAGGGAGAGGAGACCCAGTACTTC. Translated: CASSRGQGEETQYF.

The chain's CDR3 is CASWEGIADQPQHF. The CDR3 nucleotides read TGTGCCAGCTGGGAGGGGATAGCAGATCAGCCCCAGCATTTT. This chain joins TRBV6-7 and TRBJ1-5; D may be TRBD1 (5 bases). TRBV6-7 is recorded as an ORF, its role being uncertain. With 8 bases removed from V and 5 bases from J, the gap between germline ends came to 16 bases. The CDR3 runs 14 residues.